The present TCR beta chain was sequenced within a study of cytomegalovirus exposure and HLA in healthy donors (dated by TCRdb to between 2016 and 2019). Background for the entire study: The roughly 670 repertoires of the first cohort and the 95 to 150 validation repertoires were produced on the same platform, according to a later analysis. In addition to the first cohort of approximately 650 subjects, a separate validation cohort of around 110 different subjects was used. To predict cytomegalovirus infection status, the study brought together high-throughput TCR immunosequencing, statistical association of individual TCRs with disease status, and machine learning. The study was designed to test whether signatures of past pathogen exposure could be identified by cataloging public T cell receptors. General study outcomes and caveats: A later analysis had no HLA typing for the validation cohort, so co-occurrence there was scored across all 130 or so repertoires. The classifier was reported to diagnose cytomegalovirus status with high specificity and sensitivity in both the original and validation cohorts. Of the cluster scores, roughly 95% were above 0 in a later analysis, which found that TCRs clustered in the first cohort also tended to co-occur in the 120 validation repertoires. A total of 164 TCR beta chains were listed by the study as associated with cytomegalovirus. In vitro tests confirmed that three of the cytomegalovirus-associated TCR beta chains recognize cytomegalovirus antigens. It was suggested by the authors that the approach could potentially be generalized to other disease states and immunological phenotypes. Most TCR sequences were observed very rarely across donors, whereas some public TCRs were present in many individuals.

The donors were included in the validation cohort of some 120 subjects, a group kept apart from the roughly 670-subject first cohort. The library was obtained by the immunoSEQ multiplex PCR assay. Per the authors' processing: A statistical classification framework was built to diagnose cytomegalovirus status from the catalog of TCR beta chain sequences. TCRdb re-hosts the immuneACCESS table, in-frame sequences only. Its copies lack some clones; in the studies checked, an unresolved V gene accounts for under half of them, and the cause for the rest is not known. Clonal size and the V and J genes are those of that table, whereas D and trimming came from the DNA. The sample table records 130,000 to 150,000 clones; just under 85% of these occur just once. The top ten clonotypes cover around 1.4% of the sample. As regards this clone: What antigen it recognizes has not been identified. Base qualities are not provided; no much larger clone lies one nucleotide away.

From the cysteine up to the phenylalanine, the CDR3 has a length of 14 residues. Only the CDR3 portion is preserved as DNA: 42 bases, with reading frame beginning at the first base. The germline V gene specifies MNHNS as CDR1 and SASEGT as CDR2. Trimming at the junction amounts to 2 bases on V and 1 base on J, and the germline ends lie 9 bases apart. The sample was PBMCs. This TCR came from a woman aged 25 to 45 in good health and CMV-seronegative. The rearranged segments are TRBV6-1 and TRBJ2-7; a confident D gene designation cannot be given. The CDR3 has the sequence CASSERGKSYEQYF. DNA sequence: TGTGCCAGCAGTGAACGTGGCAAATCCTACGAGCAGTACTTC.